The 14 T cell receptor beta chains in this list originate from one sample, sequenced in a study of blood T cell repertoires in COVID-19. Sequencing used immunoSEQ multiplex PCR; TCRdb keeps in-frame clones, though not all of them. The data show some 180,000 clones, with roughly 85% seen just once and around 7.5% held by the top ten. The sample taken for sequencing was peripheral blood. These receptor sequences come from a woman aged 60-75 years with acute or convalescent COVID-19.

CDR3 in DNA: TGTGCCAGCAATCGGAACAGGGGGGAGTACAATGAGCAGTTCTTC. It translates to CASNRNRGEYNEQFF. The chain couples TRBV6-5 to TRBJ2-1, with 8 bases identical to TRBD1. Germline V gene data show CDR1 as MNHEY and CDR2 as SVGAGI. The CDR3 loop spans 15 amino acids. J was trimmed by 4 bases and V by 7 bases; bases with no gene match: 9.

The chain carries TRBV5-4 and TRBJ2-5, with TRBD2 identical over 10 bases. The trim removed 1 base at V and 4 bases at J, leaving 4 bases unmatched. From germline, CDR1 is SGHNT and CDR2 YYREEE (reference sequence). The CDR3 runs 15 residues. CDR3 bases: TGTGCCAGCAGCTTGAGCCTAGCGGGAGCAGAGACCCAGTACTTC. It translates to CASSLSLAGAETQYF.

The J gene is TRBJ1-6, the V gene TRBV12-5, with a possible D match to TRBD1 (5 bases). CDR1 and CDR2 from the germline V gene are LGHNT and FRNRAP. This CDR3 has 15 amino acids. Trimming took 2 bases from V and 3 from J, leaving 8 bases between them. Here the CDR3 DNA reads TGTGCTAGTGGTTTGATGGACAACTATAATTCACCCCTCCACTTT. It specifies CASGLMDNYNSPLHF.

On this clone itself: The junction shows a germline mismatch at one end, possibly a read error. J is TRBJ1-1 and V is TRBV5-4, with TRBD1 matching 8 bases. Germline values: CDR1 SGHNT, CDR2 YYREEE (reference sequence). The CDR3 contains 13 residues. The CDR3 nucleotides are TGTGCCAGCAGCTTGGGGATTCAGGGGGCGAGGCTCTTT. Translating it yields CASSLGIQGARLF. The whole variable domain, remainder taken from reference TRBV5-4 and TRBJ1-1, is ETGVTQSPTHLIKTRGQQVTLRCSSQSGHNTVSWYQQALGQGPQFIFQYYREEENGRGNFPPRFSGLQFPNYSSELNVNALELDDSALYLCASSLGIQGARLFGQGTRLTVV.

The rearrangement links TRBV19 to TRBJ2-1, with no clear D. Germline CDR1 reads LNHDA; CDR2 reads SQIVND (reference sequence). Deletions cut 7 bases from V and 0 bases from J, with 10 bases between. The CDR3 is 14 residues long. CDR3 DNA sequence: TGTGCCAGTAAGACTTCCAGCTCCTACAATGAGCAGTTCTTC. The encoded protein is CASKTSSSYNEQFF.

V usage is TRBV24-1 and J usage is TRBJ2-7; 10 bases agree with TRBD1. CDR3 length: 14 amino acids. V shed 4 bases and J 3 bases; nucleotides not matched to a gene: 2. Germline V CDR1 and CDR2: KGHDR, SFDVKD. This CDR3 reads CATSETGGVYEQYF. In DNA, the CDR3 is TGTGCCACCAGTGAGACAGGGGGCGTCTACGAGCAGTACTTC.

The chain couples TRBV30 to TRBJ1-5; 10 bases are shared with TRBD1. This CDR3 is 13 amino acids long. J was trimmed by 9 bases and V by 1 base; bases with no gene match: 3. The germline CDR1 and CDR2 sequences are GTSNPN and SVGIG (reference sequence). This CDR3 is CAWSGTGGRPQHF. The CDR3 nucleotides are TGTGCCTGGAGTGGGACAGGGGGGAGGCCCCAGCATTTT.

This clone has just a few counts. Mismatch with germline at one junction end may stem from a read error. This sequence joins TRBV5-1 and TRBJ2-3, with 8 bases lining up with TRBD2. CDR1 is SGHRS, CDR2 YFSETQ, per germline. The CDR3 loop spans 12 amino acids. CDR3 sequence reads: CASSPDGGRLLF. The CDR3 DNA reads TGCGCCAGCAGCCCGGACGGCGGGAGGCTTCTTTTT.

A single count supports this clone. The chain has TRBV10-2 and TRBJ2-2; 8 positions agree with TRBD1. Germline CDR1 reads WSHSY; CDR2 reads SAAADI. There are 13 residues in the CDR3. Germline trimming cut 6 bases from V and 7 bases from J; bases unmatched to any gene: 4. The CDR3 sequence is CASRGQAGGELFF. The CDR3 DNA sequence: TGCGCCAGCAGGGGACAGGCGGGCGGGGAGCTGTTTTTT.

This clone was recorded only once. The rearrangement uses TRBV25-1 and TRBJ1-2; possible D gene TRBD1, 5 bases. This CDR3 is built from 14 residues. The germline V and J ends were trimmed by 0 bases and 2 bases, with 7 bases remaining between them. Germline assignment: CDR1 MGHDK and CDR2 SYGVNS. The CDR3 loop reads CASSEYGGNYGYTF. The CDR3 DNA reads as TGTGCCAGCAGTGAATACGGGGGGAACTATGGCTACACCTTC.

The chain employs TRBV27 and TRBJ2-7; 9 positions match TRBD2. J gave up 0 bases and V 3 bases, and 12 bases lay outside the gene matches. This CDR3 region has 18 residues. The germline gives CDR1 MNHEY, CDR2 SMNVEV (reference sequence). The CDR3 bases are TGTGCCAGCAGTTTTCCACGACTAGCGGCCCATAGCTCCTACGAGCAGTACGTC. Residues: CASSFPRLAAHSSYEQYV.

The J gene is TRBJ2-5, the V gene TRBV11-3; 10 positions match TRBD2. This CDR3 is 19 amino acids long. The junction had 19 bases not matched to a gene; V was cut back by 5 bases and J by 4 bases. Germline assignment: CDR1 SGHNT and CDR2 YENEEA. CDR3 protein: CASSPPPGHGTSVLETQYF. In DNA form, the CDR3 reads TGTGCCAGCAGCCCTCCCCCTGGGCACGGGACTAGCGTCTTAGAGACCCAGTACTTC. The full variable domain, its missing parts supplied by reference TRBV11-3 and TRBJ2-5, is EAGVVQSPRYKIIEKKQPVAFWCNPISGHNTLYWYLQNLGQGPELLIRYENEEAVDDSQLPKDRFSAERLKGVDSTLKIQPAELGDSAVYLCASSPPPGHGTSVLETQYFGPGTRLLVL.

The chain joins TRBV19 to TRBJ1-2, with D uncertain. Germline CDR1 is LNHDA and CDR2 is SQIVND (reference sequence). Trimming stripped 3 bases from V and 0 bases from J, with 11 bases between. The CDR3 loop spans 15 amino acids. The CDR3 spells CASSMGGPPNYGYTF. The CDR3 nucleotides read TGTGCCAGTAGTATGGGAGGCCCCCCTAACTATGGCTACACCTTC.

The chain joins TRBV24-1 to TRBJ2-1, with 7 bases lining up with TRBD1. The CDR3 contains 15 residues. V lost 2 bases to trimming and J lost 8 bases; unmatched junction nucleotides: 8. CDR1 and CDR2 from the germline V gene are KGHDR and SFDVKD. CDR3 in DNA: TGTGCCACCAGTGATTCCAGGGGGACAGTGCATGAGCAGTTCTTC. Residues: CATSDSRGTVHEQFF.